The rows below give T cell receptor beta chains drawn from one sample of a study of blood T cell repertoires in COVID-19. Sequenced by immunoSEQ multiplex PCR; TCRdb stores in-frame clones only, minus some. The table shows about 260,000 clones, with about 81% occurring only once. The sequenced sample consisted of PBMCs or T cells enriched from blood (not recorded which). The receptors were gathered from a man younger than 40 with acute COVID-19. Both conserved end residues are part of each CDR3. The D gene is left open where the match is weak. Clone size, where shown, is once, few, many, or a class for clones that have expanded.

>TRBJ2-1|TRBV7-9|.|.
CASSSPSGNNEQFF
TGTGCCAGCAGCTCCCCAAGCGGAAACAATGAGCAGTTCTTC
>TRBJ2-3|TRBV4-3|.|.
CASSQDTSSYTDTQYF
TGCGCCAGCAGCCAGGATACTAGCTCTTACACAGATACGCAGTATTTT
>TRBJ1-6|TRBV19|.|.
CASTGNNSPLHF
TGTGCCAGTACAGGCAATAATTCACCCCTCCACTTT
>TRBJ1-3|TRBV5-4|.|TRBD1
CASSLQGVFGNTIYF
TGTGCCAGCAGCTTGCAGGGGGTATTCGGAAACACCATATATTTT
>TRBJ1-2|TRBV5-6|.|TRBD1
CASSLWGTGYGYTF
TGTGCCAGCAGCCTCTGGGGGACAGGCTATGGCTACACCTTC
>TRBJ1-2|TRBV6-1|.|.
CASSETGHGYTF
TGTGCCAGCAGTGAGACAGGCCATGGCTACACCTTC
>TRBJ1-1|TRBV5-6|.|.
CASSLRGSEAFF
TGTGCCAGCAGCTTGCGGGGATCTGAAGCTTTCTTT
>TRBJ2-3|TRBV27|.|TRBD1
CAARRTGVTDTQYF
TGTGCCGCTCGCCGGACAGGGGTGACAGATACGCAGTATTTT
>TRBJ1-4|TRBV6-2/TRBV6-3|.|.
CASGPLTVSEKLFF
TGTGCCAGCGGCCCACTGACAGTGAGTGAAAAACTGTTTTTT
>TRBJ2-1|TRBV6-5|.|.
CASIPNGGSYNEQFF
TGTGCCAGCATCCCAAATGGAGGGAGCTACAATGAGCAGTTCTTC
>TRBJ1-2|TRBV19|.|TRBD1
CASKSGQGASANYGYTF
TGTGCCAGTAAAAGCGGGCAGGGGGCTTCAGCTAACTATGGCTACACCTTC
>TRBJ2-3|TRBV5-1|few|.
CASRGDYTQYF
TGTGCCAGCAGAGGGGACTATACGCAGTATTTT
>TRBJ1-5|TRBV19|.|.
CASSIREKNQPQHF
TGTGCCAGTAGTATAAGGGAGAAGAATCAGCCCCAGCATTTT
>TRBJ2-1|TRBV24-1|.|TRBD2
CATAGLAGGEQFF
TGTGCCACCGCGGGACTAGCGGGAGGTGAGCAGTTCTTC
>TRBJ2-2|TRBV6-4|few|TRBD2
CASSGLGDTGELFF
TGTGCCAGCAGCGGACTAGGGGACACCGGGGAGCTGTTTTTT
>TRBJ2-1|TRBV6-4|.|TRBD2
CASSETSGGVTEQFF
TGTGCCAGCAGTGAAACTAGCGGGGGGGTGACTGAGCAGTTCTTC
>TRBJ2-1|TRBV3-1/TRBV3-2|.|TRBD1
CASCQGVNEQFF
TGTGCCAGCTGTCAGGGGGTCAATGAGCAGTTCTTC
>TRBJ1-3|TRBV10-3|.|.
CPGGGGSGNTIYF
TGCCCAGGTGGGGGGGGATCTGGAAACACCATATATTTT
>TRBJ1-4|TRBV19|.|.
CASRLSSGTTNEKLFF
TGTGCCAGTAGGTTGAGTTCCGGGACAACTAATGAAAAACTGTTTTTT
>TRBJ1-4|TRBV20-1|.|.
CSANFYEKLFF
TGCAGTGCTAATTTCTATGAAAAACTGTTTTTT